The rows below give T cell receptor beta chains drawn from one sample of a study of OX40 agonist ivuxolimab in advanced cancers. Using immunoSEQ multiplex PCR, the repertoire was profiled, and TCRdb retains in-frame clones only, with some absent. The sample contains 80,000 to 95,000 clones, over 75% of which appear only once. Sequencing used CD4+ or CD8+ T cells sorted from blood, obtained in a trial of the OX40 agonist ivuxolimab. The receptors were sampled from an adult with an advanced solid tumor such as melanoma, head and neck, liver or kidney cancer. Each CDR3 is given without its conserved first and last residue. A D gene is named only where the DNA matches it firmly. Rows may omit the clone size; those that give it use once, few, many or a size class.

len | d_gene | abundance | v_gene | CDR3aa
12 | TRBD1 | NA | TRBV5-6 | ASSLTGPNTEAF
11 | NA | once | TRBV6-1 | ASSEIVGSEQY
16 | NA | NA | TRBV29-1 | SVESRSGGGEPLYEQY
12 | NA | NA | TRBV30 | AWSVRLNTGELF
11 | TRBD1 | NA | TRBV4-3 | ASSLTGASGAF
13 | NA | NA | TRBV9 | ASSVGTFSYNEQF
13 | NA | NA | TRBV6-1 | ASSEGGGRTGELF
12 | NA | NA | TRBV27 | ASSFRPEPNEQF
12 | NA | NA | TRBV7-6 | ASSSSGPPGTQY
13 | NA | NA | TRBV7-2 | ASSQRRIEQETQY
9 | NA | NA | TRBV18 | ASSSQETQY
16 | TRBD1 | NA | TRBV19 | ASRPSRGTAISGNTIY
12 | NA | once | TRBV27 | ASSLGRIGGEQY
13 | NA | NA | TRBV5-6 | ASSLEYIRGETQY
10 | TRBD2 | NA | TRBV5-1 | ASSRTSDEQY
11 | TRBD1 | NA | TRBV6-1 | ASSRQGIYEQY
14 | TRBD1 | NA | TRBV5-1 | ASSFWTGIGTGELF
13 | TRBD1 | NA | TRBV2 | ASRPGTVNTGELF
12 | NA | NA | TRBV5-8 | ASSLEQGPDTQY
13 | NA | NA | TRBV10-1 | ASSFEGGRTGELF
14 | NA | NA | TRBV28 | ASRKFLTVLNTEAF
13 | NA | NA | TRBV2 | ASTSQGTRDSPLH
10 | NA | NA | TRBV9 | ASSVDGDTQY
15 | TRBD2 | NA | TRBV5-4 | ASSLALSGTSTDTQY
12 | NA | NA | TRBV7-8 | ASSLGRTSYEQY
11 | NA | NA | TRBV19 | ASRAATNYGYT
13 | NA | NA | TRBV18 | ASSPLTGGTDTQY
13 | NA | NA | TRBV18 | ASSPTGGTATEAF
10 | NA | NA | TRBV7-6 | ASSLPQETQY
12 | NA | NA | TRBV7-9 | ASSGTLFSYEQY
13 | TRBD1 | NA | TRBV29-1 | SVGQGQGSPGELF
11 | NA | NA | TRBV18 | ASSPRQNTEAF
15 | NA | NA | TRBV27 | ASSLVWGASYNSPLH
13 | TRBD1 | NA | TRBV7-8 | ASRVQGAALHEQF
12 | TRBD2 | once | TRBV2 | ASSVSGTPLPQF
11 | NA | NA | TRBV14 | ASSRDLQETQY
11 | NA | NA | TRBV2 | ASSARGPDTQY
15 | TRBD1 | NA | TRBV18 | ASSTSRTGSYNSPLH
13 | NA | NA | TRBV6-1 | ASSENPRAYNEQF
13 | NA | few | TRBV18 | ASSPPDSSFYGYT
16 | NA | NA | TRBV7-2 | ASSPAMGTPLFAYEQY
12 | NA | NA | TRBV5-1 | ASSLLKNTGELF
17 | NA | few | TRBV5-1 | ASSLYTATSGQTTDTQY
12 | NA | NA | TRBV6-1 | ASSERSSGNTIY
10 | NA | NA | TRBV14 | ASSQARGEQY
16 | TRBD2 | NA | TRBV10-3 | AIKSGLAGESSTDTQY
10 | TRBD2 | NA | TRBV6-1 | ASLREDGEQY
13 | NA | NA | TRBV11-3 | ASSFSGQYYNEQF
14 | TRBD1 | NA | TRBV11-2 | ASSLDYRTGGNGYT
13 | NA | once | TRBV18 | ASSPQPTQYYEQY
11 | NA | NA | TRBV4-1 | ASSLSSTDTQY
14 | NA | NA | TRBV7-2 | ASSLKRLESQETQY
11 | NA | NA | TRBV7-3 | ASSTRDGYEQY
13 | TRBD2 | NA | TRBV7-9 | ASSLIAGVRDEQF
11 | NA | NA | TRBV18 | ASSPPVGDEQY
12 | TRBD2 | NA | TRBV19 | ASRLAGGYNEQF
13 | NA | NA | TRBV28 | ASSLWSGSKNIQY
12 | TRBD2 | NA | TRBV9 | ASSPGTRYNEQF
16 | TRBD1 | once | TRBV5-1 | ASSLAVIGTGSTGELF